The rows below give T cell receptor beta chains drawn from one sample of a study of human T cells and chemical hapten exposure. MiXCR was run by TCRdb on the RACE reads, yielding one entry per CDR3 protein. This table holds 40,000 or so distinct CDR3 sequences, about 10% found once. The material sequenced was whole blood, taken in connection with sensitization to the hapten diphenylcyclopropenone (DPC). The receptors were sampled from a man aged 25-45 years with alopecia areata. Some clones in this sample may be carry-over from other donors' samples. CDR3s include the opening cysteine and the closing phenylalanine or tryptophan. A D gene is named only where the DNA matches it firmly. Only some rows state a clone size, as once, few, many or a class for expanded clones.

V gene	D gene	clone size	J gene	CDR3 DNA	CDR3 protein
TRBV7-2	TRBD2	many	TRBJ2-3	TGTGCCAGCAGCTTAACTAGCGGGAGAACAGATACGCAGTATTTT	CASSLTSGRTDTQYF
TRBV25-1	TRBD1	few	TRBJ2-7	TGTGCCAGCAGTGAATCCAACAGGGGATTGTACGAGCAGTACTTC	CASSESNRGLYEQYF
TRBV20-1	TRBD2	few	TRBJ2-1	TGCAGTGCTAGAGGGATTCTAGCGGGAGGGCCTCTTGAGCAGTTCTTC	CSARGILAGGPLEQFF
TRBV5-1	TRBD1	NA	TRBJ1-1	TGCGCCAGCAGCTTGGGGACAGGGGGCACTGAAGCTTTCTTT	CASSLGTGGTEAFF
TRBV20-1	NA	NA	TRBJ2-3	TGCAGTGCAGCTAGGGAGGCCCACACAGATACGCAGTATTTT	CSAAREAHTDTQYF
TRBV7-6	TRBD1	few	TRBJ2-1	TGTGCCAGCAGTACAGGGGGGTTGACCTACAATGAGCAGTTCTTC	CASSTGGLTYNEQFF
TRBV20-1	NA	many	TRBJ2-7	TGCAGTGCTTTACGCGACAGTACCTACGAGCAGTACTTC	CSALRDSTYEQYF
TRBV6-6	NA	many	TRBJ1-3	TGTGCCAGCAGTTACGGGACGCGCGACACCATATATTTT	CASSYGTRDTIYF
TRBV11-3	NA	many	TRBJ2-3	TGTGCCAGCAGCTTGACATCCACAGATACGCAGTATTTT	CASSLTSTDTQYF
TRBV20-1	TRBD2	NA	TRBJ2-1	TGCAGTGCTAGCGGGGGGGCCTACAATGAGCAGTTCTTC	CSASGGAYNEQFF
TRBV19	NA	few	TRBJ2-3	TGTGCCAGTAGCCCCGATGGCCCAGATACGCAGTATTTT	CASSPDGPDTQYF
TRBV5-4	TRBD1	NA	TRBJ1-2	TGTGCCAGCAGCTTGGTGGCGACAGGGATACATGGCTACACCTTC	CASSLVATGIHGYTF
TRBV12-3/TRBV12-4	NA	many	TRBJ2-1	TGTGCCAGCAGCCTTGACTGGAGCCATAATGAGCAGTTCTTC	CASSLDWSHNEQFF
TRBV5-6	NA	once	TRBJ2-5	TGTGCCAGCAGCTTTAGCGAGAAGACCCAGTACTTC	CASSFSEKTQYF
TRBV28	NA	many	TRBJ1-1	TGTGCCAGCTCCCGTCAGGTTACTGAAGCTTTCTTT	CASSRQVTEAFF
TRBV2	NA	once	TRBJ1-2	TGTGCCAGCAGTGACAGGGCAACCAATGGCTACACCTTC	CASSDRATNGYTF
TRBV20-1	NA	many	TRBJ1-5	TGCAGTGCTAGAGATAATTGGTCGGGGCGCAATCAGCCCCAGCATTTT	CSARDNWSGRNQPQHF
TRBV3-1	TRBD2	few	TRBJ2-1	TGTGCCAGCAGCCAAGGAGATCGGGGGGGAAGGGATGAGCAGTTCTTC	CASSQGDRGGRDEQFF
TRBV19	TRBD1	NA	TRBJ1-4	TGTGCCAGTAGTGCGGACAGGGTCACTAATGAAAAACTGTTTTTT	CASSADRVTNEKLFF
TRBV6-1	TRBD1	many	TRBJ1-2	TGTGCCAGCACAGAGGGGGGGACAGGGGGCGGCCTACCTTATGGCTACACCTTC	CASTEGGTGGGLPYGYTF
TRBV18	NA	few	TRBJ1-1	TGTGCCAGCTCACCGAGCATTACGGCTGAAGCTTTCTTT	CASSPSITAEAFF
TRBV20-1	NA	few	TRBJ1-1	TGCAGTGCTAGAAGTTCGGCGGGAGAAGCTTTCTTT	CSARSSAGEAFF
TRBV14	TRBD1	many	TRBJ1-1	TGTGCCAGCAGCCCATATTTGGGACAGGGGAACACTGAAGCTTTCTTT	CASSPYLGQGNTEAFF
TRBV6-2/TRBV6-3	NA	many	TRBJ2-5	TGTGCCAGCAGTTACTTCGACAGCGGAGGGGACCCGTCCCAGTACTTC	CASSYFDSGGDPSQYF
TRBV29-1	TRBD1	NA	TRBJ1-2	TGCAGCGAGGGGACAGAGAATGGCTACACCTTC	CSEGTENGYTF
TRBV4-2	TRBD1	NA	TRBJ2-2	TGTGCCAGCAGCCCCCATAAAGGGGGCCGAGGGGGCGGGGAGCTGTTTTTT	CASSPHKGGRGGGELFF
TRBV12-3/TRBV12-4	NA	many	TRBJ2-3	TGTGCCAGCACCTTCATGGTCGCGGGTACGCAGTATTTT	CASTFMVAGTQYF
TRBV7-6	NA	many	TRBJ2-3	TGTGCCAGCAGCCCCCTGGGGTCGGGCCACACAGATACGCAGTATTTT	CASSPLGSGHTDTQYF